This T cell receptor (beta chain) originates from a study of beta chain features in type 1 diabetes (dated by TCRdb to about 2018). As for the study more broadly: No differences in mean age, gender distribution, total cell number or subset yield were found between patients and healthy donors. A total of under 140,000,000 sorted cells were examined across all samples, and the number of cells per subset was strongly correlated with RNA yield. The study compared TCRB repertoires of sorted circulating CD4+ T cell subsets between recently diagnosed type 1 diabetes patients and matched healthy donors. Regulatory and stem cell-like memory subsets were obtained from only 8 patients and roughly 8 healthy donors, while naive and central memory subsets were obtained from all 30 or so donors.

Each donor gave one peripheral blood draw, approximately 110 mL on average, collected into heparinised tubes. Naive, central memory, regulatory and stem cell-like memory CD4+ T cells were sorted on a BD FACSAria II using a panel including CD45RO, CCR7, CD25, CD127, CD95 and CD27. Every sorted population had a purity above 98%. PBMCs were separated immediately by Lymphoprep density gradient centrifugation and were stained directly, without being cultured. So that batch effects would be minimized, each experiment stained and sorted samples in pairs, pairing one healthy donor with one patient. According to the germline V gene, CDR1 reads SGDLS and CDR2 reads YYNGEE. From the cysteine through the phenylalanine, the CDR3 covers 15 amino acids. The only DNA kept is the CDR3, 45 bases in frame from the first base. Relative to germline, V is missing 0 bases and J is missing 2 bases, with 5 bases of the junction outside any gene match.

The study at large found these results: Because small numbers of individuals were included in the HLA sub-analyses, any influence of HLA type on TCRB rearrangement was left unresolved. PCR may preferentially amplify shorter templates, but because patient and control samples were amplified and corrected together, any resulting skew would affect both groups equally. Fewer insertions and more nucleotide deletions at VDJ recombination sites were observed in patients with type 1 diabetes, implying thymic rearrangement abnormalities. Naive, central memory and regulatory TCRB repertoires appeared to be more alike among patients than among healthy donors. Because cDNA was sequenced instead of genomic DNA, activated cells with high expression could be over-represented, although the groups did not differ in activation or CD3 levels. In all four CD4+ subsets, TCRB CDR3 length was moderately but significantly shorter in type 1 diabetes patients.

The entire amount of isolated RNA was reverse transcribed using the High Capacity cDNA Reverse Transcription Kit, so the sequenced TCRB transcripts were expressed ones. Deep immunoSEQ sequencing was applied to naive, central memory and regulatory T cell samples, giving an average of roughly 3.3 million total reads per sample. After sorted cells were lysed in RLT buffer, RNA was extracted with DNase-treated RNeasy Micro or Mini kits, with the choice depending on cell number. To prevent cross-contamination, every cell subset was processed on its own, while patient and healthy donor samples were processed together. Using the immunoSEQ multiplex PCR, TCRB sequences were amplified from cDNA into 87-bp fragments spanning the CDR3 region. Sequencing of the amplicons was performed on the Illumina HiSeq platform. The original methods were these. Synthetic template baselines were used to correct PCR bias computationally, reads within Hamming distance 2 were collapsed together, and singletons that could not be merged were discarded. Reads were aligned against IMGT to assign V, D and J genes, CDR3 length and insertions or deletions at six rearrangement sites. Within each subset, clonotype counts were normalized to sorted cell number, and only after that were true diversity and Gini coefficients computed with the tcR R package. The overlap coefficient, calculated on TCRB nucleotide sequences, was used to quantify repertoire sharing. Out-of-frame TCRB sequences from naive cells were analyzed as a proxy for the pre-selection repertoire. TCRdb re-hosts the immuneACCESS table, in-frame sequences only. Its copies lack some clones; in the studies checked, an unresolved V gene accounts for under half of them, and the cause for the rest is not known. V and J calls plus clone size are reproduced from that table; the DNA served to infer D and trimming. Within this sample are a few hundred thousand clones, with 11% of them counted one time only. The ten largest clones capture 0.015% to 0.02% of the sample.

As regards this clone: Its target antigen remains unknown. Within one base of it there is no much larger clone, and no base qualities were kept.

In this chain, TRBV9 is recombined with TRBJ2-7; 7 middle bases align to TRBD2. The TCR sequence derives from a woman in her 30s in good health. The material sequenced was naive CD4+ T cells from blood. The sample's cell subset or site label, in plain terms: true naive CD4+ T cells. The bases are TGTGCCAGCAGCGTAGTCGGGGAGGGCGCCTACGAGCAGTACTTC. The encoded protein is CASSVVGEGAYEQYF. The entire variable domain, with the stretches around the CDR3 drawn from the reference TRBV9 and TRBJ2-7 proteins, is DSGVTQTPKHLITATGQRVTLRCSPRSGDLSVYWYQQSLDQGLQFLIQYYNGEERAKGNILERFSAQQFPDLHSELNLSSLELGDSALYFCASSVVGEGAYEQYFGPGTRLTVT.